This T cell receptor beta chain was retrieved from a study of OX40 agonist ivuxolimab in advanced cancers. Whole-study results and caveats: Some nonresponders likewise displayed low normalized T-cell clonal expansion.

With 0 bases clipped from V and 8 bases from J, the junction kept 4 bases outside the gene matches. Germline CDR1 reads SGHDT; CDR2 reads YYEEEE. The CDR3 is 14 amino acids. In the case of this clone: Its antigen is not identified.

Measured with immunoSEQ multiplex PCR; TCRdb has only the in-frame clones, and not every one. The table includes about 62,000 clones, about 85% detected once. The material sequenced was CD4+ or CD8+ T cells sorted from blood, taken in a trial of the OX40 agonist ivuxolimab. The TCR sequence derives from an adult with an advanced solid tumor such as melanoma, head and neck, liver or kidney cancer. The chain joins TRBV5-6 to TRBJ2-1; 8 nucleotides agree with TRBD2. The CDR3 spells CASSLGGLGYEQFF. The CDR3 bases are TGTGCCAGCAGCTTGGGGGGACTAGGGTATGAGCAGTTCTTC.